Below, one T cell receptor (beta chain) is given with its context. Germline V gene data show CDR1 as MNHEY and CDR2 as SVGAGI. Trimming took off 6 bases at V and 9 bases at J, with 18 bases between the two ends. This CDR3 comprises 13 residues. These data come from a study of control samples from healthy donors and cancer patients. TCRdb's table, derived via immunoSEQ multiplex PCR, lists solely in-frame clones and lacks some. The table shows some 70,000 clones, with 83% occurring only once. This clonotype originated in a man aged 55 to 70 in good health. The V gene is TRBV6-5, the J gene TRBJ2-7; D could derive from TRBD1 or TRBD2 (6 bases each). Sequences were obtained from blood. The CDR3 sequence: CASSVTGMEGQYF. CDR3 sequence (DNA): TGTGCCAGCAGCGTAACAGGGATGGAGGGGCAGTACTTC.